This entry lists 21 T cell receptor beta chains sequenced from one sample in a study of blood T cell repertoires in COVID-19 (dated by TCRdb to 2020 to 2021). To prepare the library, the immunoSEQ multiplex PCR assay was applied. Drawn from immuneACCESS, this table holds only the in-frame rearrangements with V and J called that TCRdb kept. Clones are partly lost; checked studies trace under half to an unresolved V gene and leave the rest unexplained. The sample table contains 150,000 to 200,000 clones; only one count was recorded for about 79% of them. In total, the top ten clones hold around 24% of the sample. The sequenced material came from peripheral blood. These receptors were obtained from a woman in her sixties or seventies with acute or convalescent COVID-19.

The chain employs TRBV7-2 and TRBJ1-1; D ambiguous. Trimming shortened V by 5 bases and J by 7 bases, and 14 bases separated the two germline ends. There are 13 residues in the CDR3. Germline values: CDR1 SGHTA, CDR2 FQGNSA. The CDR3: CASSPAQSGEAFF. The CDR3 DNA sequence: TGTGCCAGCAGCCCAGCGCAAAGTGGTGAAGCTTTCTTT. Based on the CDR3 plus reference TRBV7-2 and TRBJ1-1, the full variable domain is GAGVSQSPSNKVTEKGKDVELRCDPISGHTALYWYRQSLGQGLEFLIYFQGNSAPDKSGLPSDRFSAERTGGSVSTLTIQRTQQEDSAVYLCASSPAQSGEAFFGQGTRLTVV.

DNA of the CDR3: TGTGCCAGTAGTATAGCGCGCTTTACAGGGTTCTCTGAAGCTTTCTTT. It specifies CASSIARFTGFSEAFF. This rearrangement joins TRBV19 to TRBJ1-1; tentatively, D is TRBD1 (6 bases). The V gene lost 1 base and the J gene lost 6 bases, with 18 bases spanning the gap. This CDR3 is 16 amino acids long. Germline values: CDR1 LNHDA, CDR2 SQIVND (reference sequence).

In nucleotides, the CDR3 is TGCGCCAGCAGCCCTCAGGAGGGCAAAGGGGCCAACGTCCTGACTTTC. It specifies CASSPQEGKGANVLTF. The chain employs TRBV5-1 and TRBJ2-6; TRBD2 is a possible D gene (6 bases). The CDR3 is 16 residues long. Germline V gene data show CDR1 as SGHRS and CDR2 as YFSETQ. The V and J ends lost 4 bases and 4 bases respectively, with 15 bases between them.

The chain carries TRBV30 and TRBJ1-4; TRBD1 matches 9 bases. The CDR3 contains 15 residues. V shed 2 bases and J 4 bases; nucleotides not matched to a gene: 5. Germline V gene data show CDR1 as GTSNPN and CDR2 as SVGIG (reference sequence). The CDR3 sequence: CAWSIQTGGNEKLFF. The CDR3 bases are TGTGCCTGGAGTATACAGACAGGGGGTAATGAAAAACTGTTTTTT.

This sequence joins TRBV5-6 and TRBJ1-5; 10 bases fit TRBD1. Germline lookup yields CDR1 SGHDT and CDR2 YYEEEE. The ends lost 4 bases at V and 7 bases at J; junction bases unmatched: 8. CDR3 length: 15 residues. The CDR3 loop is CASSAGTGDSQPQHF. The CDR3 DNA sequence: TGTGCCAGCAGCGCCGGGACAGGGGATAGCCAGCCCCAGCATTTT.

The CDR3 nucleotides read TGTGCCAGCAGCTTACGTTCCCAGGGAGAGACCCAGTACTTC. Protein sequence: CASSLRSQGETQYF. The chain combines TRBV7-8 with TRBJ2-5, with D possibly being TRBD1 (5 bases). The CDR3 covers 14 residues. V dropped 2 bases and J dropped 4 bases, with 11 bases sitting between them. The germline V gene has CDR1 SGHVS and CDR2 FQNEAQ. Complete variable domain (other parts from reference TRBV7-8 and TRBJ2-5): GAGVSQSPRYKVAKRGQDVALRCDPISGHVSLFWYQQALGQGPEFLTYFQNEAQLDKSGLPSDRFFAERPEGSVSTLKIQRTQQEDSAVYLCASSLRSQGETQYFGPGTRLLVL.

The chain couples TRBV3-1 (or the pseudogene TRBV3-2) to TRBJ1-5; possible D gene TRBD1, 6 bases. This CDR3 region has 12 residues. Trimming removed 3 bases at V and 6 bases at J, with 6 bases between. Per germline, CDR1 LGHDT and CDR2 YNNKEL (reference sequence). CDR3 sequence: CASSHRGQPQHF. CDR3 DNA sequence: TGTGCCAGCAGCCACAGGGGTCAGCCCCAGCATTTT.

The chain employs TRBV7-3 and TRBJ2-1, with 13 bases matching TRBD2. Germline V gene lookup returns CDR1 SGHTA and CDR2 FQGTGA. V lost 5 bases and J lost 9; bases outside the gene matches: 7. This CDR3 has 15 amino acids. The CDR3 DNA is TGTGCCAGCAGCATACTAGCGGGAGGGAATAGTGAGCAGTTCTTC. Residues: CASSILAGGNSEQFF.

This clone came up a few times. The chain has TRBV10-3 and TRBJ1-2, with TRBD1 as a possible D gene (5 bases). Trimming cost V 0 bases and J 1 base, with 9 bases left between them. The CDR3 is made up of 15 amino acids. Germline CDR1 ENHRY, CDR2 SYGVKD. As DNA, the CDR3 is TGTGCCATCAGTGAGTCCAGGGTCCTTAACTATGGCTACACCTTC. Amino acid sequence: CAISESRVLNYGYTF.

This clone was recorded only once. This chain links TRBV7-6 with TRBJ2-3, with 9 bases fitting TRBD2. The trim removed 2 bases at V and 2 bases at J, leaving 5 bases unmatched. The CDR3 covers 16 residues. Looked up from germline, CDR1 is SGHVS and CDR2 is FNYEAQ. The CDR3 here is CASSLRSSGTTDTQYF. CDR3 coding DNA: TGTGCCAGCAGCTTAAGGTCTAGCGGGACCACAGATACGCAGTATTTT.

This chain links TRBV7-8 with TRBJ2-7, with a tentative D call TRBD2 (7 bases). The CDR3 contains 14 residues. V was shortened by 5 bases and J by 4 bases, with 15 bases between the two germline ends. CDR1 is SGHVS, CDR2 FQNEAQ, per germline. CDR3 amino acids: CASSLTGGRYEQYF. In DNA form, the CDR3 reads TGTGCCAGCAGCCTAACGGGGGGCCGGTACGAGCAGTACTTC.

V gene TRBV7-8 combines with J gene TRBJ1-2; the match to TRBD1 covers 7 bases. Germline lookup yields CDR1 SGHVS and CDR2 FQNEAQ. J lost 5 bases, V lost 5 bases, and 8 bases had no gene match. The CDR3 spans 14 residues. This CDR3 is CASSLNSGGYGYTF. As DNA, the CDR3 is TGTGCCAGCAGCCTCAACTCAGGGGGATATGGCTACACCTTC.

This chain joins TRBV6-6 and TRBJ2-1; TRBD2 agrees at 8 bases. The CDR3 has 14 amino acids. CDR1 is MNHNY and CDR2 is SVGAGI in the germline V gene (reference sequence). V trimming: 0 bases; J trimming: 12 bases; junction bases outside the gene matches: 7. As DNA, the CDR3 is TGTGCCAGCAGTTACTCGCCTAGCGGGTCTGCGCAGTTCTTC. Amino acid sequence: CASSYSPSGSAQFF.

The DNA of the CDR3 is TGTGCCAGCAGCGAGAGCTTGGCCAGCGCAGTGTCCTACGAGCAGTACTTC. It yields the protein CASSESLASAVSYEQYF. The chain uses TRBV7-9 and TRBJ2-7; D not certain. This CDR3 comprises 17 residues. Germline V lookup: CDR1 SEHNR, CDR2 FQNEAQ (reference sequence). The V end was cut by 5 bases, the J end by 1 base, with 21 bases between.

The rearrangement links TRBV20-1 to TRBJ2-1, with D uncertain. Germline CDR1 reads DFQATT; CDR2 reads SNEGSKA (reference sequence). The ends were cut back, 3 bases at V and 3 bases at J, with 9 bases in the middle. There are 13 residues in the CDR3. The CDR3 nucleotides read TGCAGTGCTAGTAACCGAGACTACAATGAGCAGTTCTTC. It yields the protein CSASNRDYNEQFF.

The CDR3 region is CASSQGERDYYNEQFF. CDR3 sequence (DNA): TGCGCCAGCAGCCAAGGGGAGAGGGACTACTACAATGAGCAGTTCTTC. The chain employs TRBV4-1 and TRBJ2-1; 7 nucleotides line up with TRBD2. Losses at the gene ends were 1 base for V and 3 bases for J; bases not matched to a gene: 6. The CDR3 sequence is 16 residues long. Germline V gene sequence: CDR1 MGHRA, CDR2 YSYEKL.

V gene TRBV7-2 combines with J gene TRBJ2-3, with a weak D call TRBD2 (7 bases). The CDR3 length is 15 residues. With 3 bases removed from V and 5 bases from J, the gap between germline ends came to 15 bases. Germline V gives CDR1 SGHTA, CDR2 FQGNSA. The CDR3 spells CASSLGAGDRDTQYF. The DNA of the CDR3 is TGTGCCAGCAGCTTGGGGGCGGGAGATAGAGATACGCAGTATTTT.

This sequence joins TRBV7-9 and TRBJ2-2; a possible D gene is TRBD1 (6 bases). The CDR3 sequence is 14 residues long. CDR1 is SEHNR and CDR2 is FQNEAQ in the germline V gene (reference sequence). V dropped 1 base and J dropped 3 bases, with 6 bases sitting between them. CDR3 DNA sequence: TGTGCCAGCAGCTTAGACAGGGACACCGGGGAGCTGTTTTTT. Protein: CASSLDRDTGELFF.

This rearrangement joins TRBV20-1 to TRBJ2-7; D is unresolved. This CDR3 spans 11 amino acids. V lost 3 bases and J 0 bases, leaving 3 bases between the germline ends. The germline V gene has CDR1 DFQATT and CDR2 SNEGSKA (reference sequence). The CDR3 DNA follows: TGCAGTGCTAGGAGCTCCTACGAGCAGTACTTC. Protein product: CSARSSYEQYF.

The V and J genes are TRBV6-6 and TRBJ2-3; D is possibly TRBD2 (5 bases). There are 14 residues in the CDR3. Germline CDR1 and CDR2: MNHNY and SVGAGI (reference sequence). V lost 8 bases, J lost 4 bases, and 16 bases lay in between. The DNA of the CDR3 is TGTGCCAGCCTCGCCAGCGGTCTCTCAGATACGCAGTATTTT. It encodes CASLASGLSDTQYF.

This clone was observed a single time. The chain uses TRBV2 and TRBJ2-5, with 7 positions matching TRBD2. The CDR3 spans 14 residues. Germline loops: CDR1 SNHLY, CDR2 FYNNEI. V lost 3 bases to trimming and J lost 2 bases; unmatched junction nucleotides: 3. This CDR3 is CASSDQGGQETQYF. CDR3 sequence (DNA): TGTGCCAGCAGTGACCAGGGAGGGCAAGAGACCCAGTACTTC.